This section outlines one T cell receptor (beta chain) sequence together with its context. The target antigen is unknown. Repertoires were generated with immunoSEQ multiplex PCR, while TCRdb's copy carries only in-frame clones and drops some. Of about 94,000 clones in the sample, roughly 88% were seen once. The CDR3 runs 17 residues. The sample comes from a study of T cell responses to AZD1222 COVID-19 vaccine. About the study: Pooled together were second doses at about 4 or about 12 weeks. Broader study findings: Baseline seropositives among AZD1222 recipients totaled only 5 or 6. Nearly half of unique spike-specific TCRs reportedly avoided B.1.351 and B.1.1.7 mutated regions. The study found vaccine-associated CD4 TCRs spanning spike, dominant at 160-218 and 743-854.

This TCR was sampled from an adult in good health. This specimen consisted of peripheral blood, obtained on day 0 of AZD1222 vaccination. This rearrangement joins TRBV1 to TRBJ2-5; the D call TRBD2 from the table was never checked on the DNA. TRBV1 is a pseudogene segment. CDR3 residues: CTSSQFGLAGWETTQYF. The CDR3 nucleotides are TGCACCAGCAGCCAATTCGGCCTAGCGGGGTGGGAAACGACCCAGTACTTC.